This T cell receptor (beta chain) was found in a study of blood T cell repertoires in COVID-19. Across the study: Researchers got acute and convalescent COVID-19 samples from the United States, Italy and Spain. The analysed material was cDNA or gDNA that came from T cells, B-cell-depleted T cells, or PBMCs.

Study processing details: Scientists estimated how many nucleated cells there were by amplifying reference gene primers. Using immunoSEQ multiplex PCR, the repertoire was profiled, and TCRdb retains in-frame clones only, with some absent. That table is the source of V, J and clone size, and D and trimming were worked out from the DNA. The repertoire has about 300,000 clones, around 82% of them found once; the top ten carry approximately 10%. Germline loops: CDR1 LNHDA, CDR2 SQIVND (reference sequence). Unmatched junction bases numbered 6, after V lost 1 base and J lost 2 bases. The CDR3 contains 16 residues.

This TCR was recovered from a woman in her 50s who had recovered from COVID-19. The sample was peripheral blood. The chain employs TRBV19 and TRBJ2-3; 7 positions match TRBD2. DNA for the CDR3: TGTGCCAGTAGTATAGGGCGGGAGTCATCCACAGATACGCAGTATTTT. This encodes CASSIGRESSTDTQYF. The variable domain in full, completed from reference TRBV19 and TRBJ2-3, reads DGGITQSPKYLFRKEGQNVTLSCEQNLNHDAMYWYRQDPGQGLRLIYYSQIVNDFQKGDIAEGYSVSREKKESFPLTVTSAQKNPTAFYLCASSIGRESSTDTQYFGPGTRLTVL.